This T cell receptor (beta chain) was captured in a study of blood T cell repertoires in COVID-19. Germline V CDR1 and CDR2: SGDLS, YYNGEE. Trimming took 2 bases from V and 6 from J, leaving 15 bases between them. CDR3 size: 15 residues. The table came from immunoSEQ multiplex PCR; TCRdb's copy has only in-frame clones and leaves some out. This table has tens of thousands of clones, roughly 83% appearing once. The chain employs TRBV9 and TRBJ2-1; possible D gene TRBD2, 6 bases. The clonotype originates from a human donor in a cohort sampled during active COVID-19. The sequenced sample was peripheral blood. CDR3 DNA: TGTGCCAGCAGCGTGGCGGGACGGTGGTCCAATGAGCAGTTCTTC. It is translated as CASSVAGRWSNEQFF.